What follows is one T cell receptor beta chain and its context. Its antigen is not identified. Assay: immunoSEQ multiplex PCR; the TCRdb copy retains only in-frame clones and omits some. The data contain around 13,000 clones, around two thirds of them seen just once; the ten biggest clones take up under 2.5%. From germline, CDR1 is SGHRS and CDR2 YFSETQ. V trimming: 7 bases; J trimming: 10 bases; junction bases outside the gene matches: 12. The CDR3 runs 14 residues. The sample comes from a study of neoadjuvant anti-PD-1 for oral cavity cancer. Study information: Around day 43, patients without progression received a fourth nivolumab dose before surgery.

Study-wide points: Higher pretreatment blood Treg/Th17 ratios correlated with higher pretreatment blood and lower post-treatment tumor TCRbeta clonality. PBMC Gini-index clonality exceeded responders' in non-responders post-nivolumab.

The TCR originated in a person aged 35 to 85 with oral cavity squamous cell carcinoma. The chain uses TRBV5-1 and TRBJ2-1, with 9 bases aligning to TRBD2. Sequences were derived from PBMCs, sampled before nivolumab (anti-PD-1) treatment. The CDR3 region is CASGFSGREGEQFF. The DNA of the CDR3 is TGCGCCAGCGGATTTAGCGGGAGAGAAGGGGAGCAGTTCTTC.